A single sample gave rise to the 4 T cell receptor beta chains below, sequenced in a study of T-cell memory formation after mild COVID-19. MiXCR was run by TCRdb on the 5' RACE reads, yielding one entry per CDR3 protein. The profile shows fewer than 400,000 distinct CDR3 sequences, about 17% of them singletons. Sequenced input: PBMCs or a T cell subset sorted from them (not recorded which). The source of these receptors is a man between 18 and 35 years old who had mild COVID-19 (a few samples of this study predate the infection). Cell type and time point are not known.

This clonotype was counted only a few times. The chain uses TRBV6-5 and TRBJ1-2; tentative D call: TRBD1 (5 bases). Germline lookup yields CDR1 MNHEY and CDR2 SVGAGI. V was trimmed by 5 bases and J by 6 bases, leaving 19 bases between them. The CDR3 loop spans 15 amino acids. The CDR3 here is CASSQRGRILDGYTF. In DNA form, the CDR3 reads TGTGCCAGCAGTCAACGGGGACGAATATTAGATGGCTACACCTTC.

The genes are TRBV4-3 and TRBJ1-1; D not resolved. The V and J ends lost 0 bases and 4 bases respectively, with 6 bases between them. There are 13 residues in the CDR3. Germline V lookup: CDR1 LGHNA, CDR2 YSLEER. The CDR3 sequence is CASSQEFGTEAFF. The DNA for the CDR3 is TGCGCCAGCAGCCAAGAATTTGGCACTGAAGCTTTCTTT.

The rearrangement uses TRBV5-6 and TRBJ2-7; D possibly corresponds to TRBD1 (6 bases). The germline V gene has CDR1 SGHDT and CDR2 YYEEEE. V was pared by 7 bases and J by 0 bases, with 14 bases between. The CDR3 length is 14 residues. Here the CDR3 reads CASGDRQISYEQYF. The CDR3 DNA sequence: TGTGCCAGCGGCGACAGGCAAATCTCCTACGAGCAGTACTTC.

This rearrangement joins TRBV5-6 to TRBJ2-7; 11 bases are shared with TRBD1. Unmatched junction bases numbered 6, after V lost 4 bases and J lost 6 bases. The CDR3 covers 14 residues. Germline CDR1 and CDR2: SGHDT and YYEEEE. CDR3 residues: CASSQDRGLFEQYV. CDR3 nucleotide sequence: TGTGCCAGCAGCCAGGACAGGGGGCTGTTCGAGCAGTACGTC.